The 2 T cell receptor beta chains presented below share a single source sample, sequenced in a study of T and B cells in COVID-19 patients. From blood, roughly 220-550 ng of genomic DNA served as TRB template. BIOMED2 TRB-A/B primer pools were used in multiplex TRB PCR. TCRdb processed the multiplex PCR reads anew with MiXCR; each CDR3 protein has one entry. The sample shows about 15,000 distinct CDR3 sequences, roughly 28% of them seen only once. The sequenced material came from blood. The receptors come from a human donor who had recovered from COVID-19.

CDR3 loop: CASSGGGSIGNQPQHF. CDR3 coding DNA: TGTGCCAGCAGTGGCGGGGGGTCTATAGGCAATCAGCCCCAGCATTTT. The V and J genes are TRBV6-1 and TRBJ1-5; TRBD1 might be the D (5 bases). V was clipped by 4 bases and J by 2 bases, with 15 bases between them. In germline, CDR1 is MNHNS, CDR2 SASEGT. The CDR3 has 16 residues.

This clonotype was detected a few times. Written as DNA, the CDR3 is TGTGCCACCAGTGATTCGCGTTTCCGGGGGCCCGCAGCAGATACGCAGTATTTT. Protein sequence: CATSDSRFRGPAADTQYF. The gene calls are TRBV24-1 and TRBJ2-3; D could derive from TRBD1 or TRBD2 (6 bases each). This CDR3 is 18 amino acids long. Germline lookup yields CDR1 KGHDR and CDR2 SFDVKD. Trimming pared 2 bases from V and 4 bases from J, leaving 21 bases between.